This section outlines one TCR beta chain sequence together with its context. The CDR3 is 11 amino acids. V lost 5 bases, J lost 5 bases, and 6 bases lay in between. The data are from a study of blood T cell repertoires in COVID-19. In the study overall: T cells, B-cell-depleted T cells, or PBMCs supplied cDNA or gDNA.

In the original analysis: Reference gene primers were amplified, and this amplification served to estimate nucleated cell counts. TCRdb keeps only in-frame clones here, not all; method: immunoSEQ multiplex PCR. That table furnishes V, J and clone size, whereas the DNA furnished D and trimming. The sample gives about 120,000 clones, about four fifths of which show up once; about 2.5% is in the top ten. This clonotype was obtained from a man between 65 and 80 years old with acute or convalescent COVID-19. The J gene is TRBJ2-5, the V gene TRBV12-3 or TRBV12-4, with D unresolved. The sample taken for sequencing was peripheral blood. CDR3 coding DNA: TGTGCCAGCAGTACCACTGAGACCCAGTACTTC. Residues: CASSTTETQYF.